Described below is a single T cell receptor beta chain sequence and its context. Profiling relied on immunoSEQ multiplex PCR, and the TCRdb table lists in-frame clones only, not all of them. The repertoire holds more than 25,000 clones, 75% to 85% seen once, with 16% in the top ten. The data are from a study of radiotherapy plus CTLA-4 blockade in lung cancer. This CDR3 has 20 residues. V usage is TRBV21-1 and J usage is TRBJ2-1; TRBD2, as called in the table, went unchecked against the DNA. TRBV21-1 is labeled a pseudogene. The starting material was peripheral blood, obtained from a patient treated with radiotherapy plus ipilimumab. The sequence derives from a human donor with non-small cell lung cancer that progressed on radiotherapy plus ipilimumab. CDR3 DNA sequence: TGTGCCAGCAGCAAAGGAACTAGCGGGGGGCCCCCCAGCTCCTACAATGAGCAGTTCTTC. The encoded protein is CASSKGTSGGPPSSYNEQFF.